This TCR beta chain derives from a study of shared clonotypes between healthy human individuals. Findings and caveats of the study: Naive subsets usually exceeded memory subsets in estimated richness.

Here immunoSEQ multiplex PCR was the method, and the copy in TCRdb shows in-frame clones only, minus some. The sample includes hundreds of thousands of clones, approximately 96% seen only once; the top ten take approximately 0.1%. Terminally differentiated effector memory CD45RA+ cells were left out of the naive CD8 fraction, which was CD45RO-negative and positively selected for CCR7. The germline CDR1 and CDR2 sequences are SGHTA and FQGNSA. Trimming cost V 0 bases and J 5 bases, with 14 bases left between them. This CDR3 is 16 amino acids long. About this clone: Its antigen is not known.

The V call is TRBV7-2, the J call TRBJ2-1, with D perhaps assigned TRBD1 or TRBD2 (5 bases each). This TCR came from a woman in her twenties or thirties in good health. Sequencing was performed on naive CD8+ T cells sorted from blood. CDR3 sequence (DNA): TGTGCCAGCAGCTTAGCGCTATCCGGGACCCACAATGAGCAGTTCTTC. Its translation: CASSLALSGTHNEQFF.